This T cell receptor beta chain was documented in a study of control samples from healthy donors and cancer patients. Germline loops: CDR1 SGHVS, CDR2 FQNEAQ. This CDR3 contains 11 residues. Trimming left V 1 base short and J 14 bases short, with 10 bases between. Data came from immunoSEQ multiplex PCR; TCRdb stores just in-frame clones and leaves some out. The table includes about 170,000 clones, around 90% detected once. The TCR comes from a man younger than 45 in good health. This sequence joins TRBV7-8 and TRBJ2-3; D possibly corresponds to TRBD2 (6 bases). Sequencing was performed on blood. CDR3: CASSLGTKGYF. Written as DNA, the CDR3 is TGTGCCAGCAGCTTAGGGACTAAGGGGTATTTT.